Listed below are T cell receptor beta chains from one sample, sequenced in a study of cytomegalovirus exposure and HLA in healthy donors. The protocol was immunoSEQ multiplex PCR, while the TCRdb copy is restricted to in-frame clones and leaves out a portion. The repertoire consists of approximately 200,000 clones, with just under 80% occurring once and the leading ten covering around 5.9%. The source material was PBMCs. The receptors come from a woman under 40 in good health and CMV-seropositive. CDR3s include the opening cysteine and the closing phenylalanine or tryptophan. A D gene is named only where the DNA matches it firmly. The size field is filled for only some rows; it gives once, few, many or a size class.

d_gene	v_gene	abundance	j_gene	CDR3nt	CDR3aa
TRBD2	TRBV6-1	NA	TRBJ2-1	TGTGCCAGCAGGGACACGGGGGGGGCCCCCAGTGAGCAGTTCTTC	CASRDTGGAPSEQFF
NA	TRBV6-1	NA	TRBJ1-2	TGTGCCAGCTCGCCAGGGGCTAACTATGGCTACACCTTC	CASSPGANYGYTF
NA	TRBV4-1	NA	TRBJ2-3	TGCGCCAGCAGCCAAGATCGACGCGGGGGCCTTTCGCATAGTACGCAGTATTTT	CASSQDRRGGLSHSTQYF
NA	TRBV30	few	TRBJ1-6	TGTGCCTGGAGCGACTACAGGGAGAGAGATTCACCCCTCCACTTT	CAWSDYRERDSPLHF
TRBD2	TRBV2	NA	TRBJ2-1	TGTGCCAGCAGGGGGCCCGGGCGGGGGGCCTACAATGAGCAGTTCTTC	CASRGPGRGAYNEQFF
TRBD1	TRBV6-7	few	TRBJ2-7	TGTGCCAGCAGTTACCCGTCCCGGACAGGGAAGGCCTACGAGCAGTACTTC	CASSYPSRTGKAYEQYF
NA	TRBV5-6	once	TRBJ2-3	TGTGCCAGCAGCGGAAGGAGAGGCACAGATACGCAGTATTTT	CASSGRRGTDTQYF
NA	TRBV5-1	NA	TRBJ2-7	TGCGCCAGCAGCACCAGCGGACGGTCCTACGAGCAGTACTTC	CASSTSGRSYEQYF
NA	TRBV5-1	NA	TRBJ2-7	TGCGCCAGCAGCTGGGACAACTCCTACGAGCAGTACTTC	CASSWDNSYEQYF
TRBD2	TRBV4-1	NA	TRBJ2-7	TGCGCCAGCAGCCATCCCCTAGCGGGAGCGGGCGAGCAGTACTTC	CASSHPLAGAGEQYF
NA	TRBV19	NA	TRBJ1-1	TGTGCCAGTAGTATAGCAGGTGGTGTCTGGTCGAAGTACATGAACACTGAAGCTTTCTTT	CASSIAGGVWSKYMNTEAFF
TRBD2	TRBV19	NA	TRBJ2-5	TGTGCCAGTAGTGCCGTCCTAGCGGGGGATGGAGAGACCCAGTACTTC	CASSAVLAGDGETQYF
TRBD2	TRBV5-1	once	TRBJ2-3	TGCGCCAGCAGCTTGGGTAGCGGGAAGGCAAATACGCAGTATTTT	CASSLGSGKANTQYF
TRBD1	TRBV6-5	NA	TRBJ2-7	TGTGCCAGCAGTTACAGGGGGCAAGCTCACGAGCAGTACTTC	CASSYRGQAHEQYF
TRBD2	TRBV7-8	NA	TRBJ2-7	TGTGCCAGCAGCTTATTCGAGCGGGAGTTTGACGAGCAGTACTTC	CASSLFEREFDEQYF
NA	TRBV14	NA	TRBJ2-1	TGTGCCAGCAGCGGTTTTTTGAGCGGCAATGAGCAGTTCTTC	CASSGFLSGNEQFF
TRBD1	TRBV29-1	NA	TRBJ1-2	TGCAGCGTGCCGGACAGGGAGGCTTATGGCTACACCTTC	CSVPDREAYGYTF